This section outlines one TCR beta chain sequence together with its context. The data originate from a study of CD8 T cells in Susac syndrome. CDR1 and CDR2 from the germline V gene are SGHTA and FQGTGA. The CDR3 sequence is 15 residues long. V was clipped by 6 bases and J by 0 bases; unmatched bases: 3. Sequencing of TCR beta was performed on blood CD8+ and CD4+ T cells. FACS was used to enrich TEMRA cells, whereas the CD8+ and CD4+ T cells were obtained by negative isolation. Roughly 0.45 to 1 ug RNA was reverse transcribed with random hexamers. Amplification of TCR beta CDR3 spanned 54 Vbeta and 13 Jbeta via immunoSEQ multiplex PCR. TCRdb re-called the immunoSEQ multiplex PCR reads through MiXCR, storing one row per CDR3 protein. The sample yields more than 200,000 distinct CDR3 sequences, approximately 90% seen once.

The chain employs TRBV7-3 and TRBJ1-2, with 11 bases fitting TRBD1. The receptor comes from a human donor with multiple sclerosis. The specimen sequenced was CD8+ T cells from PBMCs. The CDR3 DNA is TGTGCCAGCAGTAGGACAGGGGGCCCTAACTATGGCTACACCTTC. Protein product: CASSRTGGPNYGYTF.